A selection of T cell receptor beta chains follows, all from one sample in a study of blood T cell repertoires in COVID-19. Some clones are missing from TCRdb's copy, which holds only in-frame ones; the method was immunoSEQ multiplex PCR. The sample includes 70,000 to 90,000 clones, roughly 80% of them seen just once. The sequenced material came from peripheral blood. These TCRs come from a woman between 55 and 75 years old with acute or convalescent COVID-19. Both conserved end residues are part of each CDR3. D genes are given only for firm matches. Size is omitted from some rows. Given values are once, few, many or a class for expanded clones.

size: -
V: TRBV5-4
J: TRBJ2-5
D: -
DNA: TGTGCCAGCAGCTTGGGCGTGGAAGAGACCCAGTACTTC
CDR3: CASSLGVEETQYF

size: -
V: TRBV6-5
J: TRBJ2-5
D: -
DNA: TGTGCCAGCAGTCCCGGTGGAGTCCCGGAGACCCAGTACTTC
CDR3: CASSPGGVPETQYF

size: -
V: TRBV4-3
J: TRBJ1-3
D: -
DNA: TGCGCCAGCAGCCAAGATCTTATGGCCGTGTCTGGAAACACCATATATTTT
CDR3: CASSQDLMAVSGNTIYF

size: once
V: TRBV24-1
J: TRBJ2-2
D: -
DNA: TGTGCCACCAGTAAGCAGGCGAACACCGGGGAGCTGTTTTTT
CDR3: CATSKQANTGELFF

size: -
V: TRBV19
J: TRBJ1-2
D: TRBD1
DNA: TGTGCCAGTAGTATCTCGACAGGGAATAGATATGGCTACACCTTC
CDR3: CASSISTGNRYGYTF

size: -
V: TRBV30
J: TRBJ1-5
D: -
DNA: TGTGCCTGGAGCCCCGACGGGGGGAGCAATCAGCCCCAGCATTTT
CDR3: CAWSPDGGSNQPQHF

size: few
V: TRBV18
J: TRBJ1-1
D: -
DNA: TGTGCCAGCTCACCGGCGGGTACTGAAGCTTTCTTT
CDR3: CASSPAGTEAFF

size: -
V: TRBV5-1
J: TRBJ2-3
D: TRBD1
DNA: TGCGCCAGCAGCTTCTCGGGACAGATCACAGATACGCAGTATTTT
CDR3: CASSFSGQITDTQYF

size: -
V: TRBV7-8
J: TRBJ2-6
D: TRBD1
DNA: TGTGCCAGCAGCTTGACAGGGCCGTCGTTCTTTGGGGCCAACGTCCTGACTTTC
CDR3: CASSLTGPSFFGANVLTF

size: -
V: TRBV30
J: TRBJ1-3
D: -
DNA: TGTGCCTGGAGTGTAGGAGGGTGGGGAAACACCATATATTTT
CDR3: CAWSVGGWGNTIYF

size: -
V: TRBV4-1
J: TRBJ2-1
D: TRBD2
DNA: TGCGCCAGCAGCTACGGACTAGCCGGGGACGATGAGCAGTTCTTC
CDR3: CASSYGLAGDDEQFF

size: -
V: TRBV5-1
J: TRBJ2-1
D: -
DNA: TGCGCCAGCAGCTTGGACACGGTCGACGGGTATGAGCAGTTCTTC
CDR3: CASSLDTVDGYEQFF

size: once
V: TRBV19
J: TRBJ2-2
D: -
DNA: TGTGCCAGTAGTTCCAGGCCACCCAACGGGGAGCTGTTTTTT
CDR3: CASSSRPPNGELFF

size: -
V: TRBV19
J: TRBJ1-5
D: -
DNA: TGTGCCAGTAGTATGAGCAGGGATCAGCCCCAGCATTTT
CDR3: CASSMSRDQPQHF

size: -
V: TRBV9
J: TRBJ1-2
D: TRBD1
DNA: TGTGCCAGCAGCGGCCCCCACCTACAGGGGGCGCCTAACGGCTACACCTTC
CDR3: CASSGPHLQGAPNGYTF

size: -
V: TRBV30
J: TRBJ1-1
D: TRBD1
DNA: TGTGCCTGGAGTTCCCAGGGGGAAACTGAAGCTTTCTTT
CDR3: CAWSSQGETEAFF

size: -
V: TRBV29-1
J: TRBJ1-1
D: -
DNA: TGCAGCGTTGGGGGCTCGTTCACTGAAGCTTTCTTT
CDR3: CSVGGSFTEAFF

size: once
V: TRBV5-1
J: TRBJ1-4
D: -
DNA: TGCGCCAGCAGCCTTTCGCCAGGTAACGAAAAACTGTTTTTT
CDR3: CASSLSPGNEKLFF

size: -
V: TRBV4-3
J: TRBJ2-1
D: TRBD2
DNA: TGCGCCAGCAGCCAAGAGGTAGCGGGAGCTTACAATGAGCAGTTCTTC
CDR3: CASSQEVAGAYNEQFF

size: -
V: TRBV9
J: TRBJ2-7
D: TRBD2
DNA: TGTGCCAGCAGCGTAGGAGTAGCGGGGGGTAGATACGAGCAGTACTTC
CDR3: CASSVGVAGGRYEQYF

size: -
V: TRBV20-1
J: TRBJ2-3
D: -
DNA: TGCAGTGCTAGTGACGGGACAGATACGCAGTATTTT
CDR3: CSASDGTDTQYF

size: -
V: TRBV9
J: TRBJ2-7
D: TRBD2
DNA: TGTGCCAGCAGCGACGGGACTAGCGGGGGGTCGCGATACGAGCAGTACTTC
CDR3: CASSDGTSGGSRYEQYF

size: -
V: TRBV2
J: TRBJ2-1
D: -
DNA: TGTGCCAGCAGTGAAGGGGGGGGCTTTTCTACTGAGCAGTTCTTC
CDR3: CASSEGGGFSTEQFF

size: few
V: TRBV10-1
J: TRBJ1-3
D: -
DNA: TGCGCCAGCAGTAAGGGAGATACTGGAAACACCATATATTTT
CDR3: CASSKGDTGNTIYF

size: few
V: TRBV5-1
J: TRBJ2-5
D: -
DNA: TGCGCCAGCAGCTTGCAGGGGCAAGAGACCCAGTACTTC
CDR3: CASSLQGQETQYF

size: -
V: TRBV19
J: TRBJ1-2
D: -
DNA: TGTGCCAGTAGATATGGGCAAAGTGGCTACACCTTC
CDR3: CASRYGQSGYTF

size: -
V: TRBV3-1/TRBV3-2
J: TRBJ1-2
D: -
DNA: TGTGCCAGCAGGGGGCGACAGGACGGCTCTGGCTACACCTTC
CDR3: CASRGRQDGSGYTF

size: -
V: TRBV30
J: TRBJ1-1
D: TRBD1
DNA: TGTGCCTGGATGCCGCCGGGACAGCAGTTCACTGAAGCTTTCTTT
CDR3: CAWMPPGQQFTEAFF

size: once
V: TRBV7-2
J: TRBJ2-1
D: TRBD2
DNA: TGTGCCAGCAGCCTCCCCCTTAGCGGGGGGGCAGATGAGCAGTTCTTC
CDR3: CASSLPLSGGADEQFF

size: few
V: TRBV29-1
J: TRBJ2-2
D: TRBD1
DNA: TGCAGCGTGGGACAGGGACCGAACACCGGGGAGCTGTTTTTT
CDR3: CSVGQGPNTGELFF

size: -
V: TRBV4-1
J: TRBJ2-2
D: TRBD1
DNA: TGCGCCAGCAGCCGTGGACAGGGGGCATGGGGGGAGCTGTTTTTT
CDR3: CASSRGQGAWGELFF

size: -
V: TRBV5-1
J: TRBJ2-2
D: TRBD1
DNA: TGCGCCAGCAGCACAGGGGGCCGCACCGGGGAGCTGTTTTTT
CDR3: CASSTGGRTGELFF

size: -
V: TRBV6-2/TRBV6-3
J: TRBJ1-1
D: -
DNA: TGTGCCAGCAGTAGAGCAGACAGCGATGAAGCTTTCTTT
CDR3: CASSRADSDEAFF

size: -
V: TRBV10-3
J: TRBJ2-1
D: -
DNA: TGTGCCATCAGTGCGGCGGAGTACAATGAGCAGTTCTTC
CDR3: CAISAAEYNEQFF